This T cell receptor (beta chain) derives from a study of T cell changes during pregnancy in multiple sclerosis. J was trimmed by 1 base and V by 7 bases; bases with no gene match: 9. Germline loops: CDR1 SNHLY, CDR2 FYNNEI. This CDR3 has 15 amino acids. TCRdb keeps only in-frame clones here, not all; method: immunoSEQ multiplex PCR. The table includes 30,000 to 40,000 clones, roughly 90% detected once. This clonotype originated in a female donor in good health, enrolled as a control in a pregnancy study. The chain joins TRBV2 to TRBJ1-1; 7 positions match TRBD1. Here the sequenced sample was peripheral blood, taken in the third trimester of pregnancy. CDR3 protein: CASMDRQGRNTEAFF. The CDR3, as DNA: TGTGCCAGCATGGACCGACAGGGACGGAACACTGAAGCTTTCTTT.